The present T cell receptor (beta chain) was sequenced within a study of blood T cell repertoires in COVID-19. Study in general: The cDNA or gDNA used as material had been derived from T cells, B-cell-depleted T cells, or PBMCs.

Germline loops: CDR1 LNHDA, CDR2 SQIVND (reference sequence). This CDR3 spans 14 amino acids. V was trimmed by 6 bases and J by 5 bases, leaving 14 bases between them. In the study's own analysis: Amplification from reference gene primers served as the basis for estimated nucleated cell counts. Profiled with immunoSEQ multiplex PCR; TCRdb holds only in-frame clones, not every one. The V and J calls and clone size are taken from that table; D and trimming were inferred from the DNA. The sample comprises about 200,000 clones, 90% to 95% of which are singletons, and about 0.8% rests with the top ten. The Seattle site enrolled patients during active infection and followed them longitudinally.

The sample taken for sequencing was peripheral blood. This TCR derives from a man between 60 and 75 years old with COVID-19, enrolled during active disease. The chain couples TRBV19 to TRBJ1-5; TRBD1 might be the D (5 bases). The CDR3 region is CASRLVGVDQPQHF. CDR3 bases: TGTGCCAGTAGACTTGTAGGGGTCGATCAGCCCCAGCATTTT.